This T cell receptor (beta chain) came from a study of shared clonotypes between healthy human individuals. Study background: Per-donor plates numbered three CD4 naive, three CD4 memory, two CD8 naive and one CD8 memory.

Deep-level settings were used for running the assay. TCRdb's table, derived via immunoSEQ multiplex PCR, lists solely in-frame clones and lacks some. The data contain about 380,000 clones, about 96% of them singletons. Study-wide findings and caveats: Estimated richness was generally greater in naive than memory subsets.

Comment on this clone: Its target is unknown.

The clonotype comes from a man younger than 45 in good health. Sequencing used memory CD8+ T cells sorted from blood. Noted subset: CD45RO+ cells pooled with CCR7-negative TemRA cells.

The CDR3 is CASSLWVDGELFF. The CDR3 DNA follows: TGTGCCAGCAGCCTTTGGGTGGACGGGGAGCTGTTTTTT. The chain is built from TRBV11-2 and TRBJ2-2; D uncertain. V lost 5 bases and J lost 7, with 11 bases in between. The CDR3 spans 13 residues. Germline lookup yields CDR1 SGHAT and CDR2 FQNNGV.